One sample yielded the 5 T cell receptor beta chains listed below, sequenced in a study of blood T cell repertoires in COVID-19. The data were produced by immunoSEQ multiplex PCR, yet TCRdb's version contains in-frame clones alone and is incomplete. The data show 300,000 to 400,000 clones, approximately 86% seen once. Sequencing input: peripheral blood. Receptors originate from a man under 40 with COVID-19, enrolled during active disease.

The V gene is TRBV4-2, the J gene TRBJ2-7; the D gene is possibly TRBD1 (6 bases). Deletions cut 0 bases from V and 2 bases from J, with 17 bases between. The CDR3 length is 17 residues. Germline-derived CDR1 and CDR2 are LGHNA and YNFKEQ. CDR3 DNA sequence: TGTGCCAGCAGCCAAGATTTTCCGAGGGGGAAAACCTACGAGCAGTACTTC. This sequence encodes CASSQDFPRGKTYEQYF.

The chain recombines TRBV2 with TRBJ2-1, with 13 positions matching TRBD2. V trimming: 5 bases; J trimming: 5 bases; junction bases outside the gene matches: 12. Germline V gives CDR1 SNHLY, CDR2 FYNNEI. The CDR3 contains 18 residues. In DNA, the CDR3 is TGTGCCAGCAGTCCGGGACTAGCGGGATGGAGGAGAGACAATGAGCAGTTCTTC. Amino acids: CASSPGLAGWRRDNEQFF.

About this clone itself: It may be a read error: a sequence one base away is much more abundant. The CDR3 sequence: CASSRSYEQYF. The CDR3 DNA reads as TGTGCCAGCAGCCGCTCCTACGAGCAGTACTTC. This chain links TRBV6-6 with TRBJ2-7; D not certain. This CDR3 is built from 11 residues. Germline CDR1 MNHNY, CDR2 SVGAGI (reference sequence). V was cut by 6 bases and J by 0 bases, with 3 bases left in between.

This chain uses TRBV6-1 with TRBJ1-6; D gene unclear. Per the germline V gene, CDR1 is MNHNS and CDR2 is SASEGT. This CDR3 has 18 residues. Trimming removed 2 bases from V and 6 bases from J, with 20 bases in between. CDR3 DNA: TGTGCCAGCAGTGAAATCTTAGCCGCTCAGTCTTTTAATTCACCCCTCCACTTT. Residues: CASSEILAAQSFNSPLHF.

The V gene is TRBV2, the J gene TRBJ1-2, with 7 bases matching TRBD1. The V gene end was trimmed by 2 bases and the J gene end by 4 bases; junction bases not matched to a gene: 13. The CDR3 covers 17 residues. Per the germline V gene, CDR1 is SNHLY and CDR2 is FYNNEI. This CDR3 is CASSEPGTASQVYGYTF. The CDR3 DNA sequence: TGTGCCAGCAGTGAACCTGGGACAGCTAGCCAGGTCTATGGCTACACCTTC.